This T cell receptor beta chain comes out of a study of T-cell memory formation after mild COVID-19. Study-wide findings and caveats: While clones contracting from day 15 to 85 were balanced between CD4 and CD8, later expanders leaned CD4+.

5'RACE primed from the constant segment yielded TCR alpha and TCR beta cDNA libraries bearing sample barcodes and UMIs. TCRdb fed the 5' RACE reads into MiXCR, producing one record per CDR3 protein. Altogether some 200,000 distinct CDR3 sequences are present, about 9.2% being singletons, with the ten largest covering around 3.4%. The V and J ends lost 3 bases and 5 bases respectively, with 11 bases between them. CDR3 length: 13 residues. Germline V lookup: CDR1 SGHDT, CDR2 YYEEEE. This clonotype has only a few counts. The antigen remains undetermined. This TCR derives from a man aged 18 to 35 who had mild COVID-19 (a few samples of this study predate the infection). Cell type and time point are not known. This chain uses TRBV5-6 with TRBJ2-5; D gene unclear. The sequencing sample was made of PBMCs or a T cell subset sorted from them (not recorded which). The CDR3 region is CASSSGFGETQYF. The CDR3 nucleotides read TGTGCCAGCAGCTCGGGCTTTGGGGAGACCCAGTACTTC.